The present TCR beta chain was sequenced within a study of CD8+CD57+ T cells in acquired aplastic anemia. Whole-study context: DNA per sorted CD4+ or CD8+ sample ranged about 0.2 to 30 ug, averaging approximately 3.3 ug. General study points: Overlap between patients and controls comprised about 28 CD8+ CDR3 sequences. In CD8+ cells, Simpson's diversity showed no significant difference between patients and controls.

CDR1 and CDR2 (germline): SEHNR, FQNEAQ (reference sequence). V shed 5 bases and J shed 6 bases, with 11 bases lying between them. There are 12 residues in the CDR3. Concerning this clonotype itself: Its antigen is unidentified.

The TCR beta profiling, which covered VDJ combination and CDR3 sequence, was carried out using genomic DNA as the template. TCRdb fed the reads into MiXCR, producing one record per CDR3 protein. This table holds a few hundred thousand distinct CDR3 sequences, roughly three fifths found once. The receptor was isolated from a human donor with severe aplastic anemia or a healthy control (not recorded which). The sample comprised sorted CD4+, CD8+, or CD8+CD57+ T cells (not recorded which) from PBMCs. The chain combines TRBV7-9 with TRBJ2-7, with D possibly matching TRBD1 (6 bases). CDR3 bases: TGTGCCAGCAGCGTACAGGGTTTCGAGCAGTACTTC. It codes for CASSVQGFEQYF.